The clone carrying this T cell receptor beta chain was seen only a few times. This entry belongs to a study of blood T cell repertoires in COVID-19. Some clones are missing from TCRdb's copy, which holds only in-frame ones; the method was immunoSEQ multiplex PCR. The table records 120,000 to 150,000 clones, roughly 87% of them present only once. This CDR3 is 15 amino acids long. The V gene's germline CDR1 is MNHEY and CDR2 SVGAGI. The V segment lost 5 bases and the J segment 6 bases; nucleotides outside the gene matches: 9. Sequenced sample: peripheral blood. V is TRBV6-5 and J is TRBJ1-5, with 8 nucleotides matching TRBD1. The sequence was collected from a human donor in a cohort sampled during active COVID-19. CDR3 sequence reads: CASSPGTGMGQPQHF. CDR3 coding DNA: TGTGCCAGCAGTCCCGGGACAGGCATGGGTCAGCCCCAGCATTTT.